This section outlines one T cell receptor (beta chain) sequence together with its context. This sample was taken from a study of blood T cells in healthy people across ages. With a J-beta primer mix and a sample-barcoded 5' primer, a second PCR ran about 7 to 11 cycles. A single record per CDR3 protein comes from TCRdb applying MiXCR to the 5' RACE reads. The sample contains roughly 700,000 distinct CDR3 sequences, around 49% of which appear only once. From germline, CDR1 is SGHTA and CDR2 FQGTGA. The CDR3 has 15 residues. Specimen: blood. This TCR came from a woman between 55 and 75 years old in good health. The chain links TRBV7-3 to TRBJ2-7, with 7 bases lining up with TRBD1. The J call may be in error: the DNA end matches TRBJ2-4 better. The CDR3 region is CASSLPEGQPGIQYF. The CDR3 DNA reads TGTGCCAGCAGCTTACCCGAGGGACAGCCTGGCATTCAGTACTTC.